This TCR beta chain came from a study of identical twins. Whole-study results and caveats: The study found excess low generation probability among twin-shared out-of-frame alpha sequences. Fewer insertions marked abundant cord blood beta clonotypes; young adult naive trended weakly, memory not at all.

V shed 6 bases and J shed 7 bases, with 25 bases lying between them. Germline CDR1 is SQVTM and CDR2 is ANQGSEA. The CDR3 runs 15 residues. In every case, the donor was a healthy Caucasian. In the case of this clonotype: Its antigen is not identified.

cDNA carried unique molecular identifiers, and a universal primer site was added by template switching. TCRdb reprocessed the 5' RACE reads via MiXCR and lists one record per CDR3 protein. Of 1.5 million to 2 million distinct CDR3 sequences listed, about 32% are singletons. What was sequenced was cord blood. This clonotype was sampled from a newborn girl in good health. The chain employs TRBV29-1 and TRBJ2-7, with D perhaps matching TRBD2 (5 bases). This CDR3 reads CSVLKAHEGLVEQYF. The CDR3 DNA is TGCAGCGTCCTTAAAGCCCACGAGGGCCTTGTGGAGCAGTACTTC.